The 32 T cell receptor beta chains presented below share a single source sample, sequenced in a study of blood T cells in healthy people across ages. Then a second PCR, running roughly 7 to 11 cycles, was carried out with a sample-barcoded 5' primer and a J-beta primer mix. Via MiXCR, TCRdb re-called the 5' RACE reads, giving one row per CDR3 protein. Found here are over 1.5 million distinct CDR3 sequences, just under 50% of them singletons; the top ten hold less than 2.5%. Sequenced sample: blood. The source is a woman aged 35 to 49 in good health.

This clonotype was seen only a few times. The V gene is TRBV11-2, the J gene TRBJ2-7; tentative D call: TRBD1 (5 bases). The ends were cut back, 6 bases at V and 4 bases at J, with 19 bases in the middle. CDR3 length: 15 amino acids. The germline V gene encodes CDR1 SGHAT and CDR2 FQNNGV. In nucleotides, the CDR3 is TGTGCCAGCAGTCTAGGGGCATTCGGCTTTTACGAGCAGTACTTC. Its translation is CASSLGAFGFYEQYF.

DNA for the CDR3: TGCAGTGCTACTAGCGGTGCTAGCTCCTACAATGAGCAGTTCTTC. As protein: CSATSGASSYNEQFF. This chain connects TRBV20-1 to TRBJ2-1; TRBD2 matches 7 bases. The ends lost 4 bases at V and 0 bases at J; junction bases unmatched: 6. CDR1 DFQATT and CDR2 SNEGSKA come from the germline V gene (reference sequence). The CDR3 extends over 15 amino acids.

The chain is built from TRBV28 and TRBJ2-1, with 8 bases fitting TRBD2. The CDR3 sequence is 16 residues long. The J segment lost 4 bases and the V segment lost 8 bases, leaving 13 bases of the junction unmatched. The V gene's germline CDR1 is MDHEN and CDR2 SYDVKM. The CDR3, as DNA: TGTGCCAGCGCACCCGACATAAGCGGGGGTTACAATGAGCAGTTCTTC. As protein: CASAPDISGGYNEQFF. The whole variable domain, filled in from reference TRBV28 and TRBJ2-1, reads DVKVTQSSRYLVKRTGEKVFLECVQDMDHENMFWYRQDPGLGLRLIYFSYDVKMKEKGDIPEGYSVSREKKERFSLILESASTNQTSMYLCASAPDISGGYNEQFFGPGTRLTVL.

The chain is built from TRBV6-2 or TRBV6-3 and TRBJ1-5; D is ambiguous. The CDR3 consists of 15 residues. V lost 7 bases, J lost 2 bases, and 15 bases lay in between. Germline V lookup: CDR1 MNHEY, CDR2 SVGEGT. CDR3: CASNPYRQGNQPQHF. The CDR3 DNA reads TGTGCCAGCAACCCTTACCGGCAGGGCAATCAGCCCCAGCATTTT.

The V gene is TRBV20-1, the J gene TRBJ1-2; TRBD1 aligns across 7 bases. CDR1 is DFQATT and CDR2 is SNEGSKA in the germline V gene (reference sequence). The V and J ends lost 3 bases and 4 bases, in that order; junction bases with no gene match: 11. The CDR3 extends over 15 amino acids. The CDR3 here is CSASKGQKTAYGYTF. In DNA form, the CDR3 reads TGCAGTGCTAGTAAGGGACAGAAGACGGCCTATGGCTACACCTTC.

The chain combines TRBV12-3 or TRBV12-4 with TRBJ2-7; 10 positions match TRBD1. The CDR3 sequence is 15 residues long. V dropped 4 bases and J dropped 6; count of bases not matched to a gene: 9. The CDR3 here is CASSSYRDRGSEQYF. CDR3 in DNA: TGTGCCAGCAGTTCCTACCGGGACAGGGGCTCCGAGCAGTACTTC.

CDR3 nucleotide sequence: TGTGCCACCGAGGGTAGGGAGACCCAGTACTTC. The encoded protein is CATEGRETQYF. The chain employs TRBV24-1 and TRBJ2-5, with D possibly being TRBD2 (5 bases). The CDR3 is made up of 11 amino acids. V gave up 9 bases and J gave up 5 bases, with 9 bases separating them. Per the germline V gene, CDR1 is KGHDR and CDR2 is SFDVKD.

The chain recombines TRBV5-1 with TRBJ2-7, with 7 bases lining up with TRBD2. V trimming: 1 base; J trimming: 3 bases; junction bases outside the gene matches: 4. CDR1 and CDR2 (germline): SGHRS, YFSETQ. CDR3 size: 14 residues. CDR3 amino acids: CASSLLGGNYEQYF. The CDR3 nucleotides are TGCGCCAGCAGCTTGTTGGGGGGGAACTACGAGCAGTACTTC.

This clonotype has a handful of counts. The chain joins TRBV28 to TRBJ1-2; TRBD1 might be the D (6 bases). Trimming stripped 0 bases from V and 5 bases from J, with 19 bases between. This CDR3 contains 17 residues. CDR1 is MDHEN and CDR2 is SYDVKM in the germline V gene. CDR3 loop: CASSLWDGGLTPYGYTF. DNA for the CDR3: TGTGCCAGCAGTTTATGGGATGGGGGCCTTACTCCTTATGGCTACACCTTC.

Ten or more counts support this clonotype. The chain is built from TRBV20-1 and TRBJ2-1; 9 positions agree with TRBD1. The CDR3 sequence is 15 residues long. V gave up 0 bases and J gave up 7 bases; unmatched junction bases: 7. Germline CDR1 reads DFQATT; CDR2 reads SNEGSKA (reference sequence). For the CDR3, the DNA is TGCAGTGCTAGAGAGTGGGGGACAGGGATGAATGAGCAGTTCTTC. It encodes CSAREWGTGMNEQFF.

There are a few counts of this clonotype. The CDR3 DNA sequence: TGCGCCAGCAGCCAAGAGACAGGGCAAGTCTACGAGCAGTACTTC. Translating it yields CASSQETGQVYEQYF. The gene calls are TRBV4-1 and TRBJ2-7; 7 bases are a match to TRBD1. The V gene end was trimmed by 0 bases and the J gene end by 3 bases; junction bases not matched to a gene: 5. Germline-derived CDR1 and CDR2 are MGHRA and YSYEKL. This CDR3 contains 15 residues.

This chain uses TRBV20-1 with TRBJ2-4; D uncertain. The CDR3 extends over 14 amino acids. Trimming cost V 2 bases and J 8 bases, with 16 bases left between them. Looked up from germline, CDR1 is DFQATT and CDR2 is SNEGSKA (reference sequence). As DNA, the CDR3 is TGCAGTGCTAGAAGGAACAGCGTTTTGGACATTCAGTACTTC. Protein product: CSARRNSVLDIQYF.

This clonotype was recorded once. The CDR3 spells CSAQGQGCEQYF. Written as DNA, the CDR3 is TGCAGTGCCCAAGGACAGGGGTGCGAGCAGTACTTC. J is TRBJ2-7 and V is TRBV20-1, with 9 bases identical to TRBD1. Trimming removed 6 bases from V and 6 bases from J; junction bases left unmatched: 6. CDR1 is DFQATT, CDR2 SNEGSKA, per germline (reference sequence). The CDR3 is 12 amino acids.

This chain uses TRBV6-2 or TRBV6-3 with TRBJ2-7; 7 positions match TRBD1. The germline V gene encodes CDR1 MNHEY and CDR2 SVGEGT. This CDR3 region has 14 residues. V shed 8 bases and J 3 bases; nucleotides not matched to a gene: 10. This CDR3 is CASGYRGGFYEQYF. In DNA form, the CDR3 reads TGTGCCAGCGGATACAGGGGCGGATTCTACGAGCAGTACTTC.

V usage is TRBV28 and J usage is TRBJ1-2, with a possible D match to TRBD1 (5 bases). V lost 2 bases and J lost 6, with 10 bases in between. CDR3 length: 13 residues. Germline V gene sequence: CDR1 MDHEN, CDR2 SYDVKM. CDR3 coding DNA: TGTGCCAGCAGTTTAGCGGGGGAAAATGGCTACACCTTC. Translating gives CASSLAGENGYTF.

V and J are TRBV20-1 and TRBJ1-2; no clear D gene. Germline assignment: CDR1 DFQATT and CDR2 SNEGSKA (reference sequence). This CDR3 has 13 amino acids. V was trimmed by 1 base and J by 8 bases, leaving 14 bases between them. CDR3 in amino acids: CSARAMRPGGYTF. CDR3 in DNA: TGCAGTGCTAGAGCCATGAGGCCGGGCGGCTACACCTTC.

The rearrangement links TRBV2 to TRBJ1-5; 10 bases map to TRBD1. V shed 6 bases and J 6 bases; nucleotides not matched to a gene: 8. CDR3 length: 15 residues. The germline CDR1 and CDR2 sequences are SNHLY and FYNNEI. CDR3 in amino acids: CASRESGTGVQPQHF. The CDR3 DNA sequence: TGTGCCAGCAGGGAGTCAGGGACAGGGGTTCAGCCCCAGCATTTT.

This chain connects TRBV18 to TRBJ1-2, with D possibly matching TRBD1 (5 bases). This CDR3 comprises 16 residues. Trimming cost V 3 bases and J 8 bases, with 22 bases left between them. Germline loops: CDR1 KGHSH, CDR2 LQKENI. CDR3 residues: CASSPTLAGTERGYTF. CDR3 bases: TGTGCCAGCTCACCGACCCTCGCCGGGACCGAGAGAGGCTACACCTTC.

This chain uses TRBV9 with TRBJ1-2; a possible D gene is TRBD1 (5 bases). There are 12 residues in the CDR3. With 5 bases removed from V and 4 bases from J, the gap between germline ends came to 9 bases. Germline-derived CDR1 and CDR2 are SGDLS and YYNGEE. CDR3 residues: CASRDDSYGYTF. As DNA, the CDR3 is TGTGCCAGCAGGGACGACAGCTATGGCTACACCTTC.

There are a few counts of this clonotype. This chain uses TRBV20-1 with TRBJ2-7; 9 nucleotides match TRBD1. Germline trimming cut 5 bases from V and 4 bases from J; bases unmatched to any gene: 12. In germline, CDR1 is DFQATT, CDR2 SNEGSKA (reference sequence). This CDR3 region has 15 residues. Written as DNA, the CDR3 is TGCAGTGCTTACGCAGCCGGGACAGGGTTTTACGAGCAGTACTTC. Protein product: CSAYAAGTGFYEQYF.

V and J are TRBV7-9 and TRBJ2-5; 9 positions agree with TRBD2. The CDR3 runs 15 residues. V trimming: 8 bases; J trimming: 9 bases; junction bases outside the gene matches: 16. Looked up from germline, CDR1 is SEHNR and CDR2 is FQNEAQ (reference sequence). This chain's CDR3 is CASGMGLAGEMAQYF. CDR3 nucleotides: TGTGCCAGCGGCATGGGACTAGCCGGGGAGATGGCCCAGTACTTC.

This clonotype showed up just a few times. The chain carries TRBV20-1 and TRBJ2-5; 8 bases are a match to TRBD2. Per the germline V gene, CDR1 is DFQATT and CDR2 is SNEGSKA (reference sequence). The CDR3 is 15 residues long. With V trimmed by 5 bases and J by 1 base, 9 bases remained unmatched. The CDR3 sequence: CSAYITSGSQETQYF. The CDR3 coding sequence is TGCAGTGCTTATATCACTAGCGGATCCCAAGAGACCCAGTACTTC.

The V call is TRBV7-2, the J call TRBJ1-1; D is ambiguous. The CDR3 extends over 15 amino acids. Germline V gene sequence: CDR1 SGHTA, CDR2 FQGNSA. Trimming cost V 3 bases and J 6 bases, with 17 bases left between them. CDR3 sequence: CASSLTRGSLSEAFF. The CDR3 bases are TGTGCCAGCAGCTTGACACGCGGGAGTCTGTCTGAAGCTTTCTTT. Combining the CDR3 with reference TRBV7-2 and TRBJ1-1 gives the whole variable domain GAGVSQSPSNKVTEKGKDVELRCDPISGHTALYWYRQSLGQGLEFLIYFQGNSAPDKSGLPSDRFSAERTGGSVSTLTIQRTQQEDSAVYLCASSLTRGSLSEAFFGQGTRLTVV.

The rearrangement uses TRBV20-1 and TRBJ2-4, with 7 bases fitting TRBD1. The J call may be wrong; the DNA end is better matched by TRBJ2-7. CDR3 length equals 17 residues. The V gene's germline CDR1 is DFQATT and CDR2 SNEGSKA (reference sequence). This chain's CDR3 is CSARLTHRDSLWYEQYF. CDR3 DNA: TGCAGTGCTAGACTTACACATCGGGACAGCCTTTGGTACGAGCAGTACTTC.

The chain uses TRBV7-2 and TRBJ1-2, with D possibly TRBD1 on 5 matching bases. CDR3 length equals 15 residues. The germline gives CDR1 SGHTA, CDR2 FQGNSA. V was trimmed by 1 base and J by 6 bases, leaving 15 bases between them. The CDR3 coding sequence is TGTGCCAGCAGCTTAGGTCTAGCAGGGTCGGATGGCTACACCTTC. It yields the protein CASSLGLAGSDGYTF.

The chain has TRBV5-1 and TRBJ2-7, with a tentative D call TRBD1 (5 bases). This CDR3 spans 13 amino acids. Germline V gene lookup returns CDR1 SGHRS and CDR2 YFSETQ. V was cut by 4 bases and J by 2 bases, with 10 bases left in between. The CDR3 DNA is TGCGCCAGCAGCACCGCGACAGCCTACGAGCAGTACTTC. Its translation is CASSTATAYEQYF.

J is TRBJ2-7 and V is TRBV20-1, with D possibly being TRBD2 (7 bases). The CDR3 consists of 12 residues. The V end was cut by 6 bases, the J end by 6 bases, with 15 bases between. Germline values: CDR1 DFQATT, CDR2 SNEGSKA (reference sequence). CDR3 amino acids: CSAPGGGGEQYF. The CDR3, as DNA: TGCAGTGCCCCAGGAGGGGGGGGCGAGCAGTACTTC.

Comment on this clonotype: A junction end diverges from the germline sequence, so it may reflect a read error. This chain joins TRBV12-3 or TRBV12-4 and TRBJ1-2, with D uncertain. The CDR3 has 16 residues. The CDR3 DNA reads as TGTGCCAGCAGTTTAGCCCCGGGCGGGGTTAACCATGGCTACACCTTC. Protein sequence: CASSLAPGGVNHGYTF.

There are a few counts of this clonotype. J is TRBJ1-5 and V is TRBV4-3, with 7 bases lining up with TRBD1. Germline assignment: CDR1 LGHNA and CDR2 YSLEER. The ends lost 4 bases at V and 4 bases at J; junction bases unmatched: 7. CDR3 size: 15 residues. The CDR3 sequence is CASSLYARGNQPQHF. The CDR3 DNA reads TGCGCCAGCAGCCTTTATGCCAGGGGGAATCAGCCCCAGCATTTT.

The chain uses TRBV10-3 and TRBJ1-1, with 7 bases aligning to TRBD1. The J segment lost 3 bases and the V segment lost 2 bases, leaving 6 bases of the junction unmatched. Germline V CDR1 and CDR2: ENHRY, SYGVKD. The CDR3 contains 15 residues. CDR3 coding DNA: TGTGCCATCAGTGAGGCACAGGACAGGTACACTGAAGCTTTCTTT. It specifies CAISEAQDRYTEAFF.

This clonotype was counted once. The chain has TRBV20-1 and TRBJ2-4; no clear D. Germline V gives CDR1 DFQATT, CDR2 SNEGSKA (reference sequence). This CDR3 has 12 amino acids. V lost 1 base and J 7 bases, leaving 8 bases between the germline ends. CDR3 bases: TGCAGTGCTAGAGGCTTAGAGAACATTCAGTACTTC. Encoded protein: CSARGLENIQYF.

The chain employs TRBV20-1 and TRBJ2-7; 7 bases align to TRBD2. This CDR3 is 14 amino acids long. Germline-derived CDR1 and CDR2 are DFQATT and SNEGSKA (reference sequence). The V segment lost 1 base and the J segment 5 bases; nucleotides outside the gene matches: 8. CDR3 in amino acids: CSARATLGGNEQYF. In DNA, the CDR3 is TGCAGTGCTAGAGCGACCTTGGGGGGGAACGAGCAGTACTTC.